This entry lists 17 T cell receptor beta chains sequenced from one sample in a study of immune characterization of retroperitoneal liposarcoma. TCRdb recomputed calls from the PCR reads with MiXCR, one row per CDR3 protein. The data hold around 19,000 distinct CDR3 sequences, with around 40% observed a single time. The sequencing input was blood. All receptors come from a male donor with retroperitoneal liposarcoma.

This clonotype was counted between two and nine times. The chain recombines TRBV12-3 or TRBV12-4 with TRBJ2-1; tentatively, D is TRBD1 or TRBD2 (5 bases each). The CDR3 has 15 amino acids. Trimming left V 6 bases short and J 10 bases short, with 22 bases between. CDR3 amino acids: CASSPSGPFNYEQFF. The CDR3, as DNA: TGTGCCAGCAGCCCCTCGGGGCCATTTAACTACGAGCAGTTCTTC.

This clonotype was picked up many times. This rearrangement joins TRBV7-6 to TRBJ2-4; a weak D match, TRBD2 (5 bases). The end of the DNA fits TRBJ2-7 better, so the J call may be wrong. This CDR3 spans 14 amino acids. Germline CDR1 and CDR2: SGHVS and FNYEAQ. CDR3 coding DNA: TGTGCCAGCAGCTTAGGGACTGAAACCTACGAGCAGTACTTC. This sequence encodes CASSLGTETYEQYF.

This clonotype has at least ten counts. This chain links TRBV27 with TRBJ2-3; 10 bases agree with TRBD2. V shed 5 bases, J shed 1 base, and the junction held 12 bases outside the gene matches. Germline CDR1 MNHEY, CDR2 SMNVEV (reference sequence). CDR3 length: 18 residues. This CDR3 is CASSHSAGGPPGTDTQYF. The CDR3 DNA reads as TGTGCCAGCAGTCACTCAGCGGGAGGGCCCCCGGGCACAGATACGCAGTATTTT.

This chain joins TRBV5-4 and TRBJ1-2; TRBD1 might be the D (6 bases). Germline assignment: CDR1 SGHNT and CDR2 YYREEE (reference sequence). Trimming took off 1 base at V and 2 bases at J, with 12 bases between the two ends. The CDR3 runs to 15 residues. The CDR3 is CASSLRGASNYGYTF. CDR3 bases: TGTGCCAGCAGCTTGAGGGGGGCCTCCAACTATGGCTACACCTTC.

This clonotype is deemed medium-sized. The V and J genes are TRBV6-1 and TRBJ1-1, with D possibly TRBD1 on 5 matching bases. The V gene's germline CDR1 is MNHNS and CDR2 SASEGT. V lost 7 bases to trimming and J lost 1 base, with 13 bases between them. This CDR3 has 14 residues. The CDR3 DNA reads TGTGCCAGCACCCCCAGGGCAGGGAACACTGAAGCTTTCTTT. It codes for CASTPRAGNTEAFF.

The CDR3 loop is CASSPGQGNYGYTF. The CDR3 DNA reads TGTGCCAGCAGCCCTGGACAGGGTAACTATGGCTACACCTTC. The V and J genes are TRBV7-6 and TRBJ1-2, with TRBD1 matching over 8 bases. Germline CDR1 is SGHVS and CDR2 is FNYEAQ. This CDR3 spans 14 amino acids. The J segment lost 1 base and the V segment lost 5 bases, leaving 3 bases of the junction unmatched. The whole variable domain, filled in from reference TRBV7-6 and TRBJ1-2, reads GAGVSQSPRYKVTKRGQDVALRCDPISGHVSLYWYRQALGQGPEFLTYFNYEAQQDKSGLPNDRFSAERPEGSISTLTIQRTEQRDSAMYRCASSPGQGNYGYTFGSGTRLTVV.

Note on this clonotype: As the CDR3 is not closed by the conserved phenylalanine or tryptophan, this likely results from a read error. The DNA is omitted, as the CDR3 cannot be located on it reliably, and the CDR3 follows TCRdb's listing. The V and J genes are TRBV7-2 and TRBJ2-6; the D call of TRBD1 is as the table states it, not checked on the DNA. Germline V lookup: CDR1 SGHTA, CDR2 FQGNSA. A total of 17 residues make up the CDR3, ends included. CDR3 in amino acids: CASSLIQLPGETQYFGA.

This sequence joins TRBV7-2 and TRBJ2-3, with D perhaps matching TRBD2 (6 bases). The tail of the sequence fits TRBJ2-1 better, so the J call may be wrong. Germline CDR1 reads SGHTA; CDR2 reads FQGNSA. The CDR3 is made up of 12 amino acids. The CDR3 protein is CASSLSGETQFF. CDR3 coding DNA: TGTGCCAGCAGCTTATCGGGGGAGACCCAGTTCTTC.

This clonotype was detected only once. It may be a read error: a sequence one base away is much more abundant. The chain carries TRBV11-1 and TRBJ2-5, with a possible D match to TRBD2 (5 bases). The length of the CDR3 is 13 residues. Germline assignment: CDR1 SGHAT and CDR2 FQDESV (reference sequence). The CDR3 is CASSPEVQEAQYF. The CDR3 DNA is TGTGCCAGCAGCCCGGAGGTACAAGAGGCCCAGTACTTC.

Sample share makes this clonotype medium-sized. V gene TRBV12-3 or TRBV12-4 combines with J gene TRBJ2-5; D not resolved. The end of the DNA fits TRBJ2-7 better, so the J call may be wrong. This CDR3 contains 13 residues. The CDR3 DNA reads TGTGCCAGCAGTTTAACACAATCCAGCGAGCAGTACTTC. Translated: CASSLTQSSEQYF.

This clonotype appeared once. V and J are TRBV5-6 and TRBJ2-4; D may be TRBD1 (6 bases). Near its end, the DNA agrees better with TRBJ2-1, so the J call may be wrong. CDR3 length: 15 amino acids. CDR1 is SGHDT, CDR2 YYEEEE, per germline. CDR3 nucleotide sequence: TGTGCCAGCAGCTTGGAGGGCCAGGGGTACAATGAGCAGTTCTTC. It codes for CASSLEGQGYNEQFF.

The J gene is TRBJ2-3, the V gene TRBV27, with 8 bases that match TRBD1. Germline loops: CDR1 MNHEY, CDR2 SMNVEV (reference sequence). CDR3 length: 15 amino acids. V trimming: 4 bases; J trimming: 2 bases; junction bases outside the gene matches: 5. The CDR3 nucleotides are TGTGCCAGCAGTTCGGGACAGGCCTACACAGATACGCAGTATTTT. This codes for CASSSGQAYTDTQYF.

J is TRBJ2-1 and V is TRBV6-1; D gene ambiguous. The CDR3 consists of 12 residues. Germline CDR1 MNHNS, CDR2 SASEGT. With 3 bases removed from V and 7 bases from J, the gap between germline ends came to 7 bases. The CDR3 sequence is CASSELGNEQFF. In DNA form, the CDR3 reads TGTGCCAGCAGTGAGTTGGGGAATGAGCAGTTCTTC.

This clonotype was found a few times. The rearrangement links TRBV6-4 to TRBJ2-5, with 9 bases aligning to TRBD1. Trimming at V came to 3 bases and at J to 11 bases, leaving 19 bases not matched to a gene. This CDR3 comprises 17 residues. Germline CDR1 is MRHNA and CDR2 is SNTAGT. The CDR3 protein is CASSEFPPGQGGNEQYF. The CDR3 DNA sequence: TGTGCCAGCAGTGAATTTCCCCCGGGACAGGGAGGTAATGAGCAGTACTTC.

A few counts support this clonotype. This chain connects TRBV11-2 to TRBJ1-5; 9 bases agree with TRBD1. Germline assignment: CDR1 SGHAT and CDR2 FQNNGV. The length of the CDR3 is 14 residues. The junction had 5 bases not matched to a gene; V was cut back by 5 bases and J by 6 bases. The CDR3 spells CASSPDRGTQPQHF. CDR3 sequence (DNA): TGTGCCAGCAGCCCGGACAGGGGCACTCAGCCCCAGCATTTT.

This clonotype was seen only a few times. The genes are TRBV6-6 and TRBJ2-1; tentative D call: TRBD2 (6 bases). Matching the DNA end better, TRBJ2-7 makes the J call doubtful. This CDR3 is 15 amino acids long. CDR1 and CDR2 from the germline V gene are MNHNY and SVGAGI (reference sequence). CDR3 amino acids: CASRAGLVLNNEQYF. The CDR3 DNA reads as TGTGCCAGCCGGGCGGGGCTAGTCCTCAACAATGAGCAGTACTTC.

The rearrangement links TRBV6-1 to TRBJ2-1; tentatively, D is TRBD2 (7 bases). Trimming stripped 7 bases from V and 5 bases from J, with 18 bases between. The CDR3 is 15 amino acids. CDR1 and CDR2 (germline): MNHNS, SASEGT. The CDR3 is CASTPRGGWDNEQFF. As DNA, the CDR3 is TGTGCCAGCACCCCAAGGGGGGGATGGGACAATGAGCAGTTCTTC.